This T cell receptor (beta chain) is from a study of T cell responses to AZD1222 COVID-19 vaccine. About this clone itself: Its antigen is not identified.

Clones were sequenced by immunoSEQ multiplex PCR, and TCRdb holds only the in-frame ones, with some missing. This table holds roughly 77,000 clones, 90% found once. Findings and caveats of the study: At baseline, just 5 or 6 AZD1222 recipients tested seropositive.

J was trimmed by 7 bases and V by 3 bases; bases with no gene match: 12. The CDR3 totals 16 residues. Germline V gene sequence: CDR1 SGHNT, CDR2 YYREEE (reference sequence). The TCR originated in an adult in good health. The chain employs TRBV5-4 and TRBJ1-4; 7 positions match TRBD1. Source: peripheral blood, taken on day 0 of AZD1222 vaccination. CDR3 in DNA: TGTGCCAGCAGCTCACCGGGACAGACCGGCGGTGAAAAACTGTTTTTT. It yields the protein CASSSPGQTGGEKLFF. The full variable domain, completed using reference TRBV5-4 and TRBJ1-4, is ETGVTQSPTHLIKTRGQQVTLRCSSQSGHNTVSWYQQALGQGPQFIFQYYREEENGRGNFPPRFSGLQFPNYSSELNVNALELDDSALYLCASSSPGQTGGEKLFFGSGTQLSVL.